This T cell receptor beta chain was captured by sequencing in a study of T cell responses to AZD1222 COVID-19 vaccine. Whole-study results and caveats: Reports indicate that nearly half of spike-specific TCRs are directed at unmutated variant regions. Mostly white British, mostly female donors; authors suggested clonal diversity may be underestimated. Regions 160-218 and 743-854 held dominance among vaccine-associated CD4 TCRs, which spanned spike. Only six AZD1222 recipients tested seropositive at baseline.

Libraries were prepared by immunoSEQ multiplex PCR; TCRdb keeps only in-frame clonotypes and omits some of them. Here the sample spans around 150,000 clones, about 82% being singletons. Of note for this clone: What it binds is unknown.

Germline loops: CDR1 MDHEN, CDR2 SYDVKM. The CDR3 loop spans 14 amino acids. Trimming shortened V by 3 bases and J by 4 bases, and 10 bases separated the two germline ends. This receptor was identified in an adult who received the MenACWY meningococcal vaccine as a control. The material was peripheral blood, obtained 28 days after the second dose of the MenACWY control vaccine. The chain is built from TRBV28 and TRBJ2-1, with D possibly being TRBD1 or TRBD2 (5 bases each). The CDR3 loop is CASSLRGLYNEQFF. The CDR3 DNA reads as TGTGCCAGCAGTTTGAGGGGTCTATACAATGAGCAGTTCTTC. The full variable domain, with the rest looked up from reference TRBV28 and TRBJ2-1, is DVKVTQSSRYLVKRTGEKVFLECVQDMDHENMFWYRQDPGLGLRLIYFSYDVKMKEKGDIPEGYSVSREKKERFSLILESASTNQTSMYLCASSLRGLYNEQFFGPGTRLTVL.